Each of the 10 T cell receptor beta chains below was sequenced from the same sample in a study of regulatory T cells in long-lasting Graves disease. Library construction for TCR beta used iRepertoire HTBI primers and Arm-PCR of CDR3 regions. TCRdb reprocessed the multiplex PCR reads via MiXCR and lists one record per CDR3 protein. The table has under 300,000 distinct CDR3 sequences, around 20% seen once. The time point: newly diagnosed GD, antithyroid drugs for less than 3 months. RNA isolated from PBMCs was used to make the TCR library. The sequenced sample was peripheral blood mononuclear cells (PBMCs), obtained at new diagnosis, from a patient treated with antithyroid drugs. Receptor source: a female donor with Graves disease.

The table lists this clonotype with many counts. The gene calls are TRBV11-2 and TRBJ2-7; 9 nucleotides line up with TRBD1. Per the germline V gene, CDR1 is SGHAT and CDR2 is FQNNGV. The CDR3 loop spans 13 amino acids. The CDR3 reads CARRDRADFEQYF. The DNA for the CDR3 is TGTGCACGAAGGGACAGGGCGGACTTCGAGCAGTACTTC.

This clonotype came up many times. V is TRBV3-1 and J is TRBJ2-1; 10 bases are shared with TRBD2. J gave up 6 bases and V 1 base, and 9 bases lay outside the gene matches. CDR1 is LGHDT, CDR2 YNNKEL, per germline (reference sequence). CDR3 length equals 17 residues. The CDR3 sequence: CASSQVSGRTPRNEQFF. CDR3 nucleotides: TGTGCCAGCAGCCAAGTTAGCGGGAGGACGCCTCGCAATGAGCAGTTCTTC.

This clonotype appeared a few times. The rearrangement joins TRBV2 to TRBJ2-5; a possible D gene is TRBD1 (5 bases). CDR3 length: 13 residues. With 4 bases removed from V and 7 bases from J, the gap between germline ends came to 13 bases. Germline values: CDR1 SNHLY, CDR2 FYNNEI. The CDR3 DNA follows: TGTGCCAGCAGTGGCAGGGCCGATATGACCCAGTACTTC. Protein: CASSGRADMTQYF.

This clonotype was counted at least ten times. The chain links TRBV11-2 to TRBJ2-7; 7 bases line up with TRBD2. This CDR3 has 14 amino acids. J was trimmed by 3 bases and V by 5 bases; bases with no gene match: 7. Germline V gene sequence: CDR1 SGHAT, CDR2 FQNNGV. For the CDR3, the DNA is TGTGCCAGCAGCCCAAGCGGGGTCCACTACGAGCAGTACTTC. It translates to CASSPSGVHYEQYF. Full variable domain (missing parts from reference TRBV11-2 and TRBJ2-7): EAGVAQSPRYKIIEKRQSVAFWCNPISGHATLYWYQQILGQGPKLLIQFQNNGVVDDSQLPKDRFSAERLKGVDSTLKIQPAKLEDSAVYLCASSPSGVHYEQYFGPGTRLTVT.

The table lists this clonotype with a few counts. A far larger clone is just one base off, so this is likely a read error. Given the absence of the conserved phenylalanine or tryptophan at the CDR3 end, a read error is likely. V and J are TRBV11-3 and TRBJ2-1; 12 bases are a match to TRBD2. Germline lookup yields CDR1 SGHNT and CDR2 YENEEA. The trim removed 3 bases at V and 8 bases at J, leaving 8 bases unmatched. This CDR3 comprises 16 residues. This CDR3 is CASSFPGLAGSDEQFL. The CDR3, as DNA: TGTGCCAGCAGCTTCCCCGGACTAGCGGGAAGCGATGAGCAGTTCTTA.

This rearrangement joins TRBV19 to TRBJ1-2; no clear D. The CDR3 runs to 12 residues. Germline CDR1 LNHDA, CDR2 SQIVND (reference sequence). V dropped 4 bases and J dropped 2 bases, with 5 bases sitting between them. As DNA, the CDR3 is TGTGCCAGTAGTAACTTCAACTATGGCTACACCTTC. Translated, it gives CASSNFNYGYTF.

This clonotype was counted a few times. The chain employs TRBV4-1 and TRBJ1-4, with D tentatively TRBD1 (5 bases). Germline V lookup: CDR1 MGHRA, CDR2 YSYEKL. CDR3 length equals 18 residues. Trimming stripped 0 bases from V and 7 bases from J, with 21 bases between. The CDR3, as DNA: TGCGCCAGCAGCCAAGATCCTAGGGTGGGGGGGGTTCGTGAAAAACTGTTTTTT. Translating it yields CASSQDPRVGGVREKLFF.

This clonotype came up a few times. The genes are TRBV7-9 and TRBJ2-5; 10 bases map to TRBD2. V lost 10 bases, J lost 4 bases, and 9 bases stayed unmatched. From germline, CDR1 is SEHNR and CDR2 FQNEAQ (reference sequence). The CDR3 length is 14 residues. CDR3 amino acids: CATQSSGRGETQYF. The CDR3 DNA reads as TGTGCCACCCAGTCCAGCGGGAGGGGAGAGACCCAGTACTTC.

This clonotype appeared many times. This rearrangement joins TRBV20-1 to TRBJ1-6; 8 positions agree with TRBD1. J lost 7 bases, V lost 6 bases, and 5 bases had no gene match. Germline CDR1 DFQATT, CDR2 SNEGSKA (reference sequence). The CDR3 has 13 amino acids. The CDR3 spells CSAATGANSPLHF. CDR3 coding DNA: TGCAGTGCGGCGACAGGGGCGAATTCACCCCTCCACTTT.

Here the CDR3 reads CSAGTGGSGNTIYF. The CDR3 nucleotides are TGCAGTGCCGGCACGGGGGGCTCTGGAAACACCATATATTTT. The chain couples TRBV20-1 to TRBJ1-3; D perhaps matches TRBD1 (5 bases). CDR1 and CDR2 (germline): DFQATT, SNEGSKA (reference sequence). The V end lost 6 bases, the J end lost 0 bases, and 12 bases lay between the germline ends. This CDR3 spans 14 amino acids.